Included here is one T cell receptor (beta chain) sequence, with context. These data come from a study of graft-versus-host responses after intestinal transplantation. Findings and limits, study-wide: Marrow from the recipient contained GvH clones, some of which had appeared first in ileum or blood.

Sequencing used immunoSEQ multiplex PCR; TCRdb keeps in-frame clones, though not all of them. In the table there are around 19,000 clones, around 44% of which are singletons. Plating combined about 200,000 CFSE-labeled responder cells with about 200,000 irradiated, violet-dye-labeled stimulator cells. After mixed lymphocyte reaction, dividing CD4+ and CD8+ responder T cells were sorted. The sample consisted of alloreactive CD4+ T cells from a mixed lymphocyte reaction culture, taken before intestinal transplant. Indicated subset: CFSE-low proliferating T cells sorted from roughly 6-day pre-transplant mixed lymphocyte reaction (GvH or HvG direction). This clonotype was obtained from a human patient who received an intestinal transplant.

The CDR3 sequence is CASSPRGTGTGANVLTF. The CDR3 nucleotides are TGTGCCAGCAGCCCACGAGGGACAGGAACGGGGGCCAACGTCCTGACTTTC. This sequence joins TRBV7-9 and TRBJ2-6; 8 bases line up with TRBD1. In germline, CDR1 is SEHNR, CDR2 FQNEAQ (reference sequence). After removal of 5 bases from V and 4 bases from J, the junction contained 10 bases not matched to a gene. CDR3 length: 17 residues.